This entry features one T cell receptor (beta chain) sequence. Antigen: not known. The CDR3 has 15 amino acids. V was shortened by 0 bases and J by 3 bases, with 12 bases between the two germline ends. CDR1 is SQVTM and CDR2 is ANQGSEA in the germline V gene. Naive CD8 cells comprised CD45RO-negative, CCR7-positively selected cells, excluding terminally differentiated effector memory CD45RA+ cells. Deep-level assay runs were performed. Clones were read by immunoSEQ multiplex PCR, and TCRdb kept only the in-frame ones, dropping some. The sample lists some 2,100,000 clones; 85% to 95% were seen once. This sample stems from a study of shared clonotypes between healthy human individuals. Overall study: A donor's plate count was three for CD4 naive and three for CD4 memory; CD8 naive had two and CD8 memory one. Broader study findings: The researchers took only blood, and tissue repertoires probably look different.

V is TRBV29-1 and J is TRBJ2-1; D gene ambiguous. The sequencing input was naive CD8+ T cells from PBMCs. The receptor comes from a man in his late teens or twenties in good health. Some clones in this sample may be carry-over from other donors' samples. The CDR3 region has the DNA TGCAGCGTTGAAGATCCTGGGTCCCTCTACAATGAGCAGTTCTTC. This translates into CSVEDPGSLYNEQFF.